The following is a T cell receptor beta chain sequence with its context. The specificity of this receptor is unknown. Within one base of it there is no much larger clone, and no base qualities were kept. In the ophthalmopathy patients, disease was moderately to severely active, with a Clinical Activity Score of 3 or more, a NOSPECS grade of 4 or more, and a duration of less than 3 months. Exclusion was applied to patients with uncontrolled infections, other autoimmune diseases, pregnancy or lactation. Diagnoses relied on clinical symptoms, serum thyroxine and TRAb, thyroid ultrasound and orbital computed tomography. Ficoll-Paque density gradient centrifugation was used to isolate PBMCs from around 10 ml of fresh peripheral blood. Total RNA was extracted using Trizol reagent, and RNA quality was assessed on an Agilent 2100 Bioanalyzer. Reading the germline V gene gives CDR1 SGHVS and CDR2 FQNEAQ. The CDR3 numbers 15 residues from cysteine through phenylalanine. Only the CDR3 DNA stays, 45 bases, in frame from base 1. V is clipped by 5 bases and J by 0 bases, and the sequence between their germline boundaries is 13 bases long.

This sample is part of a study of T cells in Graves' hyperthyroidism and ophthalmopathy (dated by TCRdb to the late 2010s). Study-level background: Peripheral blood was sampled at the time of initial diagnosis, prior to any treatment. TCR V-J signatures able to tell the groups apart were searched for in a discovery cohort of 95 to 100 patients, of whom under 45 had Graves' ophthalmopathy and 55 to 65 had stable Graves' hyperthyroidism. An independent validation cohort of under 20 hyperthyroidism patients and about 16 patients who later progressed to ophthalmopathy tested prospective prediction of ophthalmopathy. The 75 to 100 discovery patients were randomly split 7:3 into training and test sets. The study also compared thyroid tissue and blood T-cell repertoires from five or six Graves' hyperthyroidism patients. After blood sampling, hyperthyroidism patients were treated with methimazole at a starting dose of 30 mg daily, and ophthalmopathy patients were treated with high-dose intravenous methylprednisolone. The paper describes TCR Vbeta CDR3 sequencing of 135 peripheral blood samples, made up of some 40 ophthalmopathy patients, some 76 hyperthyroidism patients and approximately 17 progressor patients.

The paper's findings and limits, for the study overall: In cross-validation, a model built on a 13 V-J signature told ophthalmopathy apart from stable hyperthyroidism with 85% to 90% sensitivity and around 81% specificity, and in testing the same model reached 80%/75%. In validation, progression to ophthalmopathy was predicted by the model with about 70% sensitivity and nearly 75% specificity, a median of approximately 7.1 months before onset. Most expanded thyroid clonotypes (frequency above 0.001) were also found in blood, which suggests that blood repertoires may mirror thyroid immune responses. Sample size was not statistically predetermined, and investigators were not blinded to group allocation.

The TCR beta CDR3 regions were amplified from RNA transcripts. The first round of RT-PCR for the TCR CDR3 was performed with the HTBI primer set and the Qiagen OneStep RT-PCR kit. Libraries were constructed in a second round of multiplex PCR, after which size selection and purification were performed. The libraries were sequenced on an Illumina HiSeq2000 using paired-end 100 bp reads. The authors processed their data as follows. Raw data were processed with SOAPnuke, discarding reads with adapters, uncalled bases, mean Phred below 15, or no exact constant-primer or identifier match. COPE v1.2.5 was used to merge the high-quality paired reads, and each unique nucleotide sequence was defined as a clonotype. MiTCR v1.1 was used to align clonotypes to the IMGT TRBV, TRBD and TRBJ reference segments. The analysis included only V-J combinations with a frequency above 0.0001, which together covered approximately 99% of the repertoires. The TCS score was defined as the ratio of F50 (clonal expansion) to E x V (chaos), calculated using BLOSUM62-based TCRdist between CDR3 peptides within each V-J. Welch's t-statistics and random forest reduced fewer than 600 V-J features to under 15, which were used in a naive Bayes classifier (R e1071). Thyroid-blood repertoire similarity was quantified with the Morisita-Horn index. Using fastp at Q25 and MiXCR, TCRdb reprocessed the public reads and kept productive beta chains. Here each entry gathers all rows of one CDR3 protein and keeps the most common genes and DNA. TCRdb's processing, not the authors', yielded these V and J calls. This sample comprises about 610,000 distinct CDR3 sequences, approximately 14% of them detected only once. The ten top clones hold approximately 4.2% of the sample.

The chain joins TRBV7-8 to TRBJ1-1, with no D gene named confidently. What was sequenced was blood. This receptor was identified in a woman aged 40 to 55 with Graves' ophthalmopathy. In nucleotide form, the sequence is TGTGCCAGCAGCGCCGGATACAGCGTGAACACTGAAGCTTTCTTT. It translates as CASSAGYSVNTEAFF.